This T cell receptor beta chain was sequenced in a study of blood T cells in healthy people across ages. A second about 6 to 12 cycle PCR used barcoded and J-beta primers. TCRdb re-called the 5' RACE reads through MiXCR, storing one row per CDR3 protein. The sample includes hundreds of thousands of distinct CDR3 sequences, roughly 60% seen only once; the top ten take around 22%. The TCR originated in a man under 40 in good health. Sequencing used blood.

CDR3 sequence reads: CATSSAALTQGPYNEQFF. The CDR3 bases are TGTGCCACCAGCAGTGCAGCGTTGACCCAAGGGCCCTACAATGAGCAGTTCTTC. V gene TRBV15 combines with J gene TRBJ2-1, with D hard to call. V lost 3 bases and J 2 bases, leaving 20 bases between the germline ends. This CDR3 comprises 18 residues. Germline CDR1 reads LNHNV; CDR2 reads YYDKDF (reference sequence).